The 14 T cell receptor beta chains reported below all come from one sample, sequenced in a study of PD-1 blockade in classical Hodgkin lymphoma. The assay was immunoSEQ multiplex PCR, and TCRdb's table has in-frame clones only and misses some. The sample has a few thousand clones; approximately 70% are singletons. Each patient's relapse followed autologous stem cell transplantation, and brentuximab vedotin exposure varied. Negative selection with magnets was how CD8+ T cells were isolated from the thawed PBMCs. Material: CD8+ T cells from blood, obtained at baseline. Receptor source: a human donor with classical Hodgkin lymphoma.

The chain joins TRBV4-3 to TRBJ2-5; TRBD1 agrees at 11 bases. CDR1 is LGHNA and CDR2 is YSLEER in the germline V gene. Trimming removed 0 bases from V and 3 bases from J; junction bases left unmatched: 3. The CDR3 is made up of 16 amino acids. The CDR3 coding sequence is TGCGCCAGCAGCCAAGATCCGGGACAGGGGGAAGAGACCCAGTACTTC. It encodes CASSQDPGQGEETQYF.

V gene TRBV19 combines with J gene TRBJ1-6, with D tentatively TRBD1 (6 bases). CDR3 size: 14 residues. CDR1 is LNHDA and CDR2 is SQIVND in the germline V gene (reference sequence). The V end was cut by 6 bases, the J end by 10 bases, with 16 bases between. DNA for the CDR3: TGTGCCAGTAGCGAACAGGGAAACGCCTCACCCCTCCACTTT. This sequence encodes CASSEQGNASPLHF. The full variable domain, rest sourced from reference TRBV19 and TRBJ1-6, is DGGITQSPKYLFRKEGQNVTLSCEQNLNHDAMYWYRQDPGQGLRLIYYSQIVNDFQKGDIAEGYSVSREKKESFPLTVTSAQKNPTAFYLCASSEQGNASPLHFGNGTRLTVT.

This clone was seen more than once but under ten times. V and J are TRBV7-9 and TRBJ2-5; the match to TRBD2 covers 7 bases. Trimming cost V 0 bases and J 2 bases; bases outside gene matches: 0. The CDR3 spans 14 residues. Germline lookup yields CDR1 SEHNR and CDR2 FQNEAQ (reference sequence). The CDR3 here is CASSLAREQETQYF. The DNA for the CDR3 is TGTGCCAGCAGCTTAGCGCGGGAGCAAGAGACCCAGTACTTC.

The count of this clone is one. J is TRBJ2-7 and V is TRBV27; 8 bases map to TRBD2. The V and J ends lost 5 bases and 3 bases, in that order; junction bases with no gene match: 6. CDR3 size: 14 residues. Per germline, CDR1 MNHEY and CDR2 SMNVEV (reference sequence). The chain's CDR3 is CASSPPGGLYEQYF. In DNA, the CDR3 is TGTGCCAGCAGTCCCCCGGGGGGGCTCTACGAGCAGTACTTC.

The chain joins TRBV19 to TRBJ1-1; D gene ambiguous. Trimming removed 3 bases from V and 4 bases from J, with 9 bases in between. CDR1 is LNHDA and CDR2 is SQIVND in the germline V gene (reference sequence). The CDR3 length is 13 residues. CDR3 region: CASSISERTEAFF. The CDR3 nucleotides read TGTGCCAGTAGTATTTCAGAGCGCACTGAAGCTTTCTTT. The entire variable domain, with the rest obtained from reference TRBV19 and TRBJ1-1, is as follows: DGGITQSPKYLFRKEGQNVTLSCEQNLNHDAMYWYRQDPGQGLRLIYYSQIVNDFQKGDIAEGYSVSREKKESFPLTVTSAQKNPTAFYLCASSISERTEAFFGQGTRLTVV.

The chain couples TRBV9 to TRBJ2-3; 11 bases agree with TRBD2. Germline V gene lookup returns CDR1 SGDLS and CDR2 YYNGEE. This CDR3 has 18 residues. J gave up 2 bases and V 4 bases, and 12 bases lay outside the gene matches. CDR3 loop: CASSMRLLAGALTDTQYF. Written as DNA, the CDR3 is TGTGCCAGCAGCATGAGATTACTAGCGGGGGCCCTCACAGATACGCAGTATTTT.

This sequence joins TRBV29-1 and TRBJ1-2; TRBD1 might be the D (6 bases). Germline V gene data show CDR1 as SQVTM and CDR2 as ANQGSEA. Trimming cost V 3 bases and J 7 bases, with 12 bases left between them. The CDR3 extends over 12 amino acids. CDR3 nucleotides: TGCAGCGTTGATCTCGGGGGCATTGGCTACACCTTC. It codes for CSVDLGGIGYTF.

The V call is TRBV7-9, the J call TRBJ2-5, with 12 bases aligning to TRBD2. The tail of the sequence fits TRBJ2-7 better, so the J call may be wrong. Germline values: CDR1 SEHNR, CDR2 FQNEAQ (reference sequence). This CDR3 region has 15 residues. The CDR3: CASSLASGGASEQYF. CDR3 sequence (DNA): TGTGCCAGCAGCCTGGCTAGCGGGGGGGCTAGCGAGCAGTACTTC.

This clone was counted a single time. The gene calls are TRBV4-2 and TRBJ2-1; D possibly corresponds to TRBD2 (6 bases). V was shortened by 1 base and J by 9 bases, with 13 bases between the two germline ends. Germline V lookup: CDR1 LGHNA, CDR2 YNFKEQ. The CDR3 runs 14 residues. The DNA for the CDR3 is TGTGCCAGCAGCCAAGGGGCGACTAGTCTTGAGCAGTTCTTC. Amino acid sequence: CASSQGATSLEQFF.

J is TRBJ2-4 and V is TRBV19, with 8 bases lining up with TRBD1. The CDR3 runs 17 residues. V dropped 9 bases and J dropped 0; count of bases not matched to a gene: 13. Germline-derived CDR1 and CDR2 are LNHDA and SQIVND (reference sequence). CDR3 in amino acids: CASTTSGGGKAKNIQYF. Written as DNA, the CDR3 is TGTGCCAGCACAACCTCAGGGGGCGGTAAAGCCAAAAACATTCAGTACTTC.

V gene TRBV19 combines with J gene TRBJ1-5; TRBD1 matches at 8 bases. V trimming: 5 bases; J trimming: 7 bases; junction bases outside the gene matches: 10. The CDR3 is 15 residues long. The germline gives CDR1 LNHDA, CDR2 SQIVND (reference sequence). The CDR3 reads CASSSPRTGIQPQHF. CDR3 nucleotides: TGTGCCAGTAGTTCACCGAGGACAGGGATACAGCCCCAGCATTTT.

V and J are TRBV7-2 and TRBJ1-3; the D is unclear. The germline gives CDR1 SGHTA, CDR2 FQGNSA. Trimming removed 2 bases at V and 6 bases at J, with 8 bases between. The CDR3 contains 13 residues. The CDR3 reads CASSLRGANTIYF. For the CDR3, the DNA is TGTGCCAGCAGCTTACGGGGTGCAAACACCATATATTTT.

The V call is TRBV5-8, the J call TRBJ2-3, with TRBD2 matching over 8 bases. CDR1 is SGHTS and CDR2 is YDEGEE in the germline V gene. V lost 0 bases, J lost 0 bases, and 6 bases stayed unmatched. The CDR3 contains 17 residues. CDR3 nucleotides: TGTGCCAGCAGCTTGGCCGGGCTAGCGGGTAGCACAGATACGCAGTATTTT. This translates into CASSLAGLAGSTDTQYF. Using reference TRBV5-8 and TRBJ2-3 for the parts outside the CDR3, the full variable domain is EAGVTQSPTHLIKTRGQQATLRCSPISGHTSVYWYQQALGLGLQFLLWYDEGEERNRGNFPPRFSGRQFPNYSSELNVNALELEDSALYLCASSLAGLAGSTDTQYFGPGTRLTVL.

The chain joins TRBV10-3 to TRBJ2-7, with 8 positions matching TRBD1. The trim removed 3 bases at V and 2 bases at J, leaving 6 bases unmatched. Germline V gene sequence: CDR1 ENHRY, CDR2 SYGVKD. The CDR3 is 15 amino acids. The CDR3 is CAISDLTGAPYEQYF. As DNA, the CDR3 is TGTGCCATCAGTGATTTGACAGGGGCCCCCTACGAGCAGTACTTC.